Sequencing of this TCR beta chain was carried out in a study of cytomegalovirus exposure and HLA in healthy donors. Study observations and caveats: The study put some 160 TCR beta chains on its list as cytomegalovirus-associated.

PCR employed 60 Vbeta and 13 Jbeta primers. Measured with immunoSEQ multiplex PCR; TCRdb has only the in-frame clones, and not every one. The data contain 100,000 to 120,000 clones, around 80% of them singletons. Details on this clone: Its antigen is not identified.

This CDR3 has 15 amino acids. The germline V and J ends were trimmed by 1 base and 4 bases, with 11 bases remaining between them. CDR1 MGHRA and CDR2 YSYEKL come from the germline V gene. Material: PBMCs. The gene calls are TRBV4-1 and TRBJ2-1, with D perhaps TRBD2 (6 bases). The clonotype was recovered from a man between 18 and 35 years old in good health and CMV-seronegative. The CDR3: CASSQVLAEYNEQFF. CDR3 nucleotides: TGCGCCAGCAGCCAAGTATTAGCGGAGTACAATGAGCAGTTCTTC.